Below, 8 T cell receptor beta chains from the same sample are listed, as sequenced in a study of Ad26.COV2.S vaccination and SARS-CoV-2 variants. Generated by immunoSEQ multiplex PCR, the TCRdb table keeps only in-frame clones and is missing some. The sample gives some 640,000 clones, 89% of which show up once; about 1.5% is in the top ten. The treatment: around 19 received Ad26.COV2.S at low or high dose, single or two shots; roughly five received placebo; per-sample allocation not given. Day 63 after the first vaccine or placebo injection was the time point for sampling. Sequencing used peripheral blood, obtained in a trial of Ad26.COV2.S vaccine versus placebo. These receptors originate from a person aged 18-60 years who received the Ad26.COV2.S COVID-19 vaccine or a placebo.

The rearrangement joins TRBV12-3 or TRBV12-4 to TRBJ2-5; D ambiguous. Trimming stripped 5 bases from V and 5 bases from J, with 12 bases between. This CDR3 contains 13 residues. The CDR3 here is CASSPKLTETQYF. The DNA for the CDR3 is TGTGCCAGCAGTCCGAAGCTAACGGAGACCCAGTACTTC.

The V and J genes are TRBV6-5 and TRBJ2-3; 7 positions match TRBD2. Germline loops: CDR1 MNHEY, CDR2 SVGAGI. J lost 1 base, V lost 6 bases, and 4 bases had no gene match. The CDR3 contains 14 residues. The CDR3 here is CASRLAERTDTQYF. The CDR3 DNA reads TGTGCCAGCAGGCTAGCGGAGCGCACAGATACGCAGTATTTT.

The gene calls are TRBV28 and TRBJ2-7; D call uncertain. Trimming cost V 4 bases and J 1 base, with 14 bases left between them. Germline V gene lookup returns CDR1 MDHEN and CDR2 SYDVKM. The CDR3 runs 15 residues. In DNA, the CDR3 is TGTGCCAGCAGTTCCTCTGGGATCAGGTCCTACGAGCAGTACTTC. The encoded protein is CASSSSGIRSYEQYF.

V and J are TRBV18 and TRBJ2-1; D remains unclear. This CDR3 region has 13 residues. The V end lost 6 bases, the J end lost 5 bases, and 11 bases lay between the germline ends. Germline V gene data show CDR1 as KGHSH and CDR2 as LQKENI. The CDR3 DNA sequence: TGTGCCAGCTCGCGCCAGGAGAACAATGAGCAGTTCTTC. The encoded protein is CASSRQENNEQFF.

The CDR3 sequence: CSVEDPGSPYEQYF. CDR3 nucleotide sequence: TGCAGCGTTGAAGACCCAGGGAGTCCCTACGAGCAGTACTTC. The V and J genes are TRBV29-1 and TRBJ2-7, with D perhaps matching TRBD1 or TRBD2 (5 bases each). V lost 0 bases and J 2 bases, leaving 11 bases between the germline ends. Germline CDR1 and CDR2: SQVTM and ANQGSEA. The CDR3 totals 14 residues.

The rearrangement uses TRBV7-6 and TRBJ1-6; 7 bases agree with TRBD1. With V trimmed by 3 bases and J by 4 bases, 9 bases remained unmatched. Germline assignment: CDR1 SGHVS and CDR2 FNYEAQ. The CDR3 consists of 17 residues. The chain's CDR3 is CASSFGQAPVYNSPLHF. For the CDR3, the DNA is TGTGCCAGCAGCTTTGGACAGGCTCCGGTATATAATTCACCCCTCCACTTT. Looking up the rest from reference TRBV7-6 and TRBJ1-6 gives the full variable domain: GAGVSQSPRYKVTKRGQDVALRCDPISGHVSLYWYRQALGQGPEFLTYFNYEAQQDKSGLPNDRFSAERPEGSISTLTIQRTEQRDSAMYRCASSFGQAPVYNSPLHFGNGTRLTVT.

The gene calls are TRBV5-5 and TRBJ1-6, with 7 positions matching TRBD1. The V gene end was trimmed by 4 bases and the J gene end by 7 bases; junction bases not matched to a gene: 5. Germline CDR1 SGHKS, CDR2 YYEKEE (reference sequence). The CDR3 totals 14 residues. This CDR3 reads CASSLQTGNSPLHF. CDR3 nucleotide sequence: TGTGCCAGCAGCCTGCAGACAGGGAATTCACCCCTCCACTTT.

CDR3 bases: TGTGCCAGCAGTTACTCTACGGGTAGGGCAGATACGCAGTATTTT. It encodes CASSYSTGRADTQYF. The rearrangement links TRBV6-2 or TRBV6-3 to TRBJ2-3; D is unresolved. Trimming removed 0 bases at V and 4 bases at J, with 11 bases between. This CDR3 region has 15 residues. Per the germline V gene, CDR1 is MNHEY and CDR2 is SVGEGT.